This T cell receptor beta chain was recorded in a study of cytomegalovirus exposure and HLA in healthy donors. Study-wide results and limits: Researchers reported in a later analysis that a missense DCLRE1C variant was tied to TCR beta V- and J-gene trimming. Immune exposure was documented only through CMV serostatus. A later analysis showed TCR association rates differing by HLA locus, peaking at DRB1 and lowest at HLA-C. Earlier analysis yielded a pattern in which most TCR beta V segments were productive about 87% or about 30% of the time.

Both 60 Vbeta primers and 13 Jbeta primers went into the PCR. Clones were read by immunoSEQ multiplex PCR, and TCRdb kept only the in-frame ones, dropping some. The sample has approximately 150,000 clones, 75% to 85% seen once; the top ten hold about 12%. This clone was seen just once. Its antigen is unidentified. CDR1 and CDR2 from the germline V gene are MRHNA and SNTAGT. The CDR3 extends over 16 amino acids. V dropped 3 bases and J dropped 6; count of bases not matched to a gene: 14. This TCR was sampled from a woman aged 50 to 60 in good health and CMV-seropositive. This chain uses TRBV6-4 with TRBJ2-7; TRBD2 aligns across 7 bases. The sample was PBMCs. The CDR3 spells CASSDRRPSGRREQYF. The CDR3 DNA sequence: TGTGCCAGCAGTGATAGGCGGCCTAGCGGTCGCCGCGAGCAGTACTTC.